Listed below are T cell receptor beta chains from one sample, sequenced in a study of preoperative IRX-2 immunotherapy in early breast cancer. Libraries were prepared by immunoSEQ multiplex PCR; TCRdb keeps only in-frame clonotypes and omits some of them. The sample includes about 2,000 clones, around 80% of them seen just once. This material consisted of tumor tissue, taken before IRX-2 immunotherapy. Receptors originate from a human donor with breast cancer. Each CDR3 is given with its conserved first and last residue. Fields, in order: V gene, J gene, D gene, clone size, CDR3 DNA, CDR3 protein. A D gene is named only where the DNA matches it firmly. Where a row states a size, it is once, few, many or the class of an expanded clone; other rows omit it.

TRBV6-8	TRBJ2-3	TRBD1	-	TGTGCCAGCAGAAAACAGGGGGCAACAGATACGCAGTATTTT	CASRKQGATDTQYF
TRBV14	TRBJ2-1	TRBD1	-	TGTGCCAGCAGCCGGACAGGGGGTTTCTACAATGAGCAGTTCTTC	CASSRTGGFYNEQFF
TRBV18	TRBJ2-1	-	-	TGTGCCAGCTCACCACCTCGGGGAGGCTACAATGAGCAGTTCTTC	CASSPPRGGYNEQFF
TRBV10-2	TRBJ2-5	-	-	TGCGCCAGCAGTGAGGGCGAAATGGGGACCCAGTACTTC	CASSEGEMGTQYF
TRBV27	TRBJ1-1	-	-	TGTGCCAGCAGAACCTGGAACACTGAAGCTTTCTTT	CASRTWNTEAFF
TRBV6-8	TRBJ2-2	-	-	TGTGCCAGCAGTTTAGGCCAGGGACGGACCGGGGAGCTGTTTTTT	CASSLGQGRTGELFF
TRBV6-8	TRBJ1-6	-	once	TGTGCCAGCGGTCGGTACAGGGAGAATTCACCCCTCCACTTT	CASGRYRENSPLHF
TRBV7-2	TRBJ1-1	-	-	TGTGCCAGCAGCTTAAGCATGAACACTGAAGCTTTCTTT	CASSLSMNTEAFF
TRBV15	TRBJ1-2	-	few	TGTGCCACCAGCAGAGAGAACAGGGCGAACTATGGCTACACCTTC	CATSRENRANYGYTF
TRBV25-1	TRBJ2-1	TRBD1	-	TGTGCCAGCAGGCAGGGGGCGAACAATGAGCAGTTCTTC	CASRQGANNEQFF
TRBV5-1	TRBJ2-7	TRBD1	-	TGCGCCAGCAGGCTCGGACAGGGCAAATCCTACGAGCAGTACTTC	CASRLGQGKSYEQYF
TRBV6-8	TRBJ2-3	TRBD2	few	TGTGCCAGTTCCCTAGCGGGGAGCACAGATACGCAGTATTTT	CASSLAGSTDTQYF
TRBV23-1	TRBJ2-3	TRBD2	-	TGCGCCAGCAGCCAAGATCCCAGCGGGAGGGCCGCGGATACGCAGTATTTT	CASSQDPSGRAADTQYF
TRBV11-3	TRBJ2-7	TRBD1	-	TGTGCCAGCAGCGAAGATACCGGGACAGGGAGGGGCGAGCAGTACTTC	CASSEDTGTGRGEQYF
TRBV30	TRBJ1-1	TRBD1	-	TGTGCCTGGGGACAGGGAACGGGTAACACTGAAGCTTTCTTT	CAWGQGTGNTEAFF
TRBV18	TRBJ2-4	-	-	TGTGCCAGCTCACCCCGGGTCGCGGGGGCCAAAAACATTCAGTACTTC	CASSPRVAGAKNIQYF
TRBV7-1	TRBJ2-5	-	-	TGTGCCAGCAGCCCCGGGGCGAGAGAGACCCAGTACTTC	CASSPGARETQYF
TRBV6-8	TRBJ2-7	TRBD2	-	TGTGCCAGCAGTTACCGGTCGGGGGGTAAAAACGAGCAGTACTTC	CASSYRSGGKNEQYF
TRBV11-3	TRBJ2-7	-	-	TGTGCCAGCAGCTTATGGACGGCGGTGGGACGTCGATCCTACGAGCAGTACTTC	CASSLWTAVGRRSYEQYF
TRBV11-3	TRBJ1-3	-	-	TGTGCCAGCAGCAAGTCAAGGGGATCTGGAAACACCATATATTTT	CASSKSRGSGNTIYF
TRBV15	TRBJ1-6	-	-	TGTGCCACCAGCAGCAGGGACTCCTATAATTCACCCCTCCACTTT	CATSSRDSYNSPLHF
TRBV2	TRBJ1-5	-	-	TGTGCCAGCAGTGTTGAAAAGGTCGCAGGGGAGAGGCAGGGTCAGCCCCAGCATTTT	CASSVEKVAGERQGQPQHF
TRBV6-8	TRBJ2-7	-	-	TGTGCCAGCAGTTACGTTCCGGGTGGGTACGAGCAGTACTTC	CASSYVPGGYEQYF
TRBV6-8	TRBJ2-4	TRBD2	few	TGTGCCAGCAGTTCACCTCTGGGACTAGCGGGCAACATTCAGTACTTC	CASSSPLGLAGNIQYF
TRBV19	TRBJ2-1	TRBD1	few	TGTGCCAGTAGCATCGGGACAGGGTTTAGGAATGAGCAGTTCTTC	CASSIGTGFRNEQFF
TRBV11-3	TRBJ1-1	-	few	TGTGCCAGCAGCTTAGTCAGCGTACTTACTGAAGCTTTCTTT	CASSLVSVLTEAFF
TRBV6-8	TRBJ1-2	-	-	TGTGCCAGCACCACGGAGGGGTATGGCTACACCTTC	CASTTEGYGYTF
TRBV11-3	TRBJ2-1	TRBD1	-	TGTGCCAGCAGCCGGACAGGGATCTACAATGAGCAGTTCTTC	CASSRTGIYNEQFF
TRBV7-5	TRBJ2-7	-	-	TGTGCCAGCAGCTTGGGTAGCGGGAGTCAGTACGAGCAGTACTTC	CASSLGSGSQYEQYF
TRBV11-3	TRBJ1-2	-	-	TGTGCCAGCAGCCCGGGCCGGGGGATCTATGGCTACACCTTC	CASSPGRGIYGYTF
TRBV6-8	TRBJ2-7	TRBD1	-	TGTGCCATCAGTCGAGACAGGGGGCGCGACGAGCAGTACTTC	CAISRDRGRDEQYF
TRBV30	TRBJ2-3	TRBD2	-	TGTGCCGGCTCCTTTGGACTAGCGGGAGCAGATACGCAGTATTTT	CAGSFGLAGADTQYF
TRBV6-8	TRBJ2-5	-	-	TGTGCCAGCAGTTTGGTCAGACAAGAGACCCAGTACTTC	CASSLVRQETQYF
TRBV25-1	TRBJ2-2	-	-	TGTGCCAGCAGTGAATATAGGGAGCGGGAGCTGTTTTTT	CASSEYRERELFF
TRBV4-1	TRBJ2-7	-	-	TGCGCCAGCAGCCAAGGGGACGGATCTTCCTTATACGAGCAGTACTTC	CASSQGDGSSLYEQYF
TRBV6-8	TRBJ2-7	TRBD2	-	TGTGCCAGCAGTTATACTAGCGCTCTCTACGAGCAGTACTTC	CASSYTSALYEQYF
TRBV11-3	TRBJ2-3	TRBD2	-	TGTGCCAGCAGCGGGGCGGGAGGGGAAAATACGCAGTATTTT	CASSGAGGENTQYF
TRBV29-1	TRBJ1-1	-	few	TGCAGCGTTGTATCCGGGTACACTGAAGCTTTCTTT	CSVVSGYTEAFF
TRBV18	TRBJ1-2	-	-	TGTGCCAGCTCACCACCAAGCCCCAGGATGTTATATGGCTACACCTTC	CASSPPSPRMLYGYTF
TRBV6-8	TRBJ1-1	-	-	TGTGCCAGCAGTTACTCGAACGTAGGGGGGGCGCGCACTGAAGCTTTCTTT	CASSYSNVGGARTEAFF
TRBV18	TRBJ2-1	-	-	TGTGCCAGCTCACCAAAGGAGAGGTCCCCCGGCAATGAGCAGTTCTTC	CASSPKERSPGNEQFF
TRBV11-3	TRBJ1-6	-	-	TGTGCCAGCAGCTCGTCATTGGGGGCCCCGGAGTCACCCCTCCACTTT	CASSSSLGAPESPLHF
TRBV6-8	TRBJ1-1	TRBD1	-	TGTGCCAGCAGTTACTCGACGAGGGGGCGGAACACTGAAGCTTTCTTT	CASSYSTRGRNTEAFF
TRBV6-8	TRBJ2-4	-	once	TGTGCCAGCAGTTACTGGCGGGGCCCAGGGACCAAAAACATTCAGTACTTC	CASSYWRGPGTKNIQYF
TRBV19	TRBJ1-6	-	-	TGTGCCAGTCGTTCTCAGGGGAGAGAAATCCCCTATAATTCACCCCTCCACTTT	CASRSQGREIPYNSPLHF
TRBV6-8	TRBJ2-7	TRBD1	-	TGTGCCACGAGGAGGACAGGGGGCGGTGGCTCCTACGAGCAGTACTTC	CATRRTGGGGSYEQYF
TRBV6-8	TRBJ2-2	-	-	TGTGCCAGCAGTTACCGGACAGATTCGGAGCTGTTTTTT	CASSYRTDSELFF
TRBV6-8	TRBJ1-1	-	-	TGTGCCAGCAGTTCCCCGACGGTGAACACTGAAGCTTTCTTT	CASSSPTVNTEAFF
TRBV11-3	TRBJ1-4	TRBD1	-	TGTGCCAGCAGCTTCAGGGGGACAGGGAATGAAAAACTGTTTTTT	CASSFRGTGNEKLFF
TRBV19	TRBJ2-7	-	-	TGTGCCACCAGTAGGGGTTACAAGATCTACGAGCAGTACTTC	CATSRGYKIYEQYF
TRBV6-8	TRBJ1-1	-	-	TGTGCCAGCAGTAGGAGAAGGTCTGAAGCTTTCTTT	CASSRRRSEAFF
TRBV10-3	TRBJ2-1	-	-	TGTGCCATCAGTGGAACTAGCTACCCGGACAATGAGCAGTTCTTC	CAISGTSYPDNEQFF
TRBV11-3	TRBJ1-5	TRBD1	-	TGTGCCAGCAGCAACCCGGGACAGGGGTACAATCAGCCCCAGCATTTT	CASSNPGQGYNQPQHF
TRBV23-1	TRBJ1-1	-	-	TGCGCCAGCAGTCAATCCGGGGTGCTGGAAGCTTTCTTT	CASSQSGVLEAFF
TRBV6-8	TRBJ2-1	-	-	TGTGCCAGCAGTGGCCCGGGGGCTAGCGCCTACAATGAGCAGTTCTTC	CASSGPGASAYNEQFF